A selection of T cell receptor beta chains follows, all from one sample in a study of radiotherapy plus CTLA-4 blockade in lung cancer. Using immunoSEQ multiplex PCR, the repertoire was profiled, and TCRdb retains in-frame clones only, with some absent. The sample has 50,000 or so clones, roughly 88% seen once. The input for sequencing was peripheral blood, taken from a patient treated with radiotherapy plus ipilimumab. The receptors were gathered from a human donor with non-small cell lung cancer whose response to radiotherapy plus ipilimumab could not be evaluated. Both conserved end residues are part of each CDR3. D genes are given only for firm matches. Size tells how often a clone was seen (once, few, many) or the class of an expanded clone, and some rows leave it out.

clone size: once; J gene: TRBJ1-3; D gene: NA; V gene: TRBV6-1; CDR3 DNA: TGTGCCAGCACCCCAGTATCTGGAAACACCATATATTTT; CDR3 protein: CASTPVSGNTIYF
clone size: NA; J gene: TRBJ1-5; D gene: NA; V gene: TRBV19; CDR3 DNA: TGTGCCAGTACTGGGCGGGCCCTCAATCAGCCCCAGCATTTT; CDR3 protein: CASTGRALNQPQHF
clone size: NA; J gene: TRBJ1-2; D gene: NA; V gene: TRBV20-1; CDR3 DNA: TGCAGTGCTCCGGGTCTTTATGGCTACACCTTC; CDR3 protein: CSAPGLYGYTF
clone size: NA; J gene: TRBJ2-3; D gene: TRBD2; V gene: TRBV4-3; CDR3 DNA: TGCGCCAGCAGCCAAGATCTGGCTAGCGGGAGCCCCACCACAGATACGCAGTATTTT; CDR3 protein: CASSQDLASGSPTTDTQYF
clone size: NA; J gene: TRBJ2-2; D gene: TRBD2; V gene: TRBV4-3; CDR3 DNA: TGCGCCAGCAGCCAAGAGGGCGCGGGAGACACCGGGGAGCTGTTTTTT; CDR3 protein: CASSQEGAGDTGELFF
clone size: NA; J gene: TRBJ2-7; D gene: TRBD2; V gene: TRBV6-5; CDR3 DNA: TGTGCCAGCAGTCCAACCGGGACTAGCAGCCACGAGCAGTACTTC; CDR3 protein: CASSPTGTSSHEQYF
clone size: NA; J gene: TRBJ1-1; D gene: NA; V gene: TRBV18; CDR3 DNA: TGTGCCAGCTCACCTACAGGGTTCAACACTGAAGCTTTCTTT; CDR3 protein: CASSPTGFNTEAFF
clone size: NA; J gene: TRBJ2-7; D gene: TRBD1; V gene: TRBV6-6; CDR3 DNA: TGTGCCAGCAGCGGGACAGGGTGGGACGAGCAGTACTTC; CDR3 protein: CASSGTGWDEQYF
clone size: few; J gene: TRBJ1-5; D gene: TRBD1; V gene: TRBV7-2; CDR3 DNA: TGTGCCAGCAGCCAGACAGGGGGCAATCAGCCCCAGCATTTT; CDR3 protein: CASSQTGGNQPQHF
clone size: NA; J gene: TRBJ1-4; D gene: NA; V gene: TRBV2; CDR3 DNA: TGTGCCAGCTCCACCTCCGGAGGCGAAAAACTGTTTTTT; CDR3 protein: CASSTSGGEKLFF
clone size: few; J gene: TRBJ2-5; D gene: NA; V gene: TRBV7-2; CDR3 DNA: TGTGCCAGCAGCCCGTTCCACGGGGAGACCCAGTACTTC; CDR3 protein: CASSPFHGETQYF
clone size: NA; J gene: TRBJ1-4; D gene: TRBD1; V gene: TRBV6-1; CDR3 DNA: TGTGCCAGCAGTGCCGGACAGGGAAATGAAAAACTGTTTTTT; CDR3 protein: CASSAGQGNEKLFF
clone size: NA; J gene: TRBJ1-5; D gene: NA; V gene: TRBV25-1; CDR3 DNA: TGTGCCAGCAGTGACCGGGACATAAACAATCAGCCCCAGCATTTT; CDR3 protein: CASSDRDINNQPQHF
clone size: NA; J gene: TRBJ2-7; D gene: TRBD1; V gene: TRBV4-3; CDR3 DNA: TGCGCCAGCAGCCAAGGGACAGGTTGGAGCTCCTACGAGCAGTACTTC; CDR3 protein: CASSQGTGWSSYEQYF
clone size: NA; J gene: TRBJ2-4; D gene: NA; V gene: TRBV28; CDR3 DNA: TGTGCCAGCGGAGGGGAGGCCAAAAACATTCAGTACTTC; CDR3 protein: CASGGEAKNIQYF
clone size: NA; J gene: TRBJ2-5; D gene: TRBD1; V gene: TRBV7-2; CDR3 DNA: TGCGCCAGCAGCTCCTCGGACAGGAGCCAAGAGACCCAGTACTTC; CDR3 protein: CASSSSDRSQETQYF